This T cell receptor beta chain was recovered during a study of OX40 agonist ivuxolimab in advanced cancers. Study context: Partial response was recorded in three patients: one hepatocellular carcinoma and two cutaneous melanoma cases.

The V and J ends lost 5 bases and 5 bases respectively, with 22 bases between them. CDR1 and CDR2 (germline): MRHNA, SNTAGT. The CDR3 has 18 residues. This clone is a singleton in its sample. Sequenced by immunoSEQ multiplex PCR; TCRdb stores in-frame clones only, minus some. This table has 45,000 to 50,000 clones, approximately 91% appearing once. This TCR derives from an adult with an advanced solid tumor such as melanoma, head and neck, liver or kidney cancer. Here the sequenced sample was CD4+ or CD8+ T cells sorted from blood, taken in a trial of the OX40 agonist ivuxolimab. This sequence joins TRBV6-4 and TRBJ2-6, with D unresolved. The CDR3, as DNA: TGTGCCAGCAGTCTCGACACCACACGACAAAGTCGGGCCAACGTCCTGACTTTC. Its protein is CASSLDTTRQSRANVLTF.